Below, 32 T cell receptor beta chains from the same sample are listed, as sequenced in a study of PD-L1 blockade in urothelial cancer. Clones were sequenced by immunoSEQ multiplex PCR, and TCRdb holds only the in-frame ones, with some missing. This sample carries around 80,000 clones, 91% of them seen once, and the ten largest clones take 0.87%. Time point noted: peripheral blood 6 weeks after treatment start. The material was PBMCs, obtained around atezolizumab (anti-PD-L1) treatment. Receptors originate from a woman of 80 years or more with urothelial cancer.

The chain has TRBV19 and TRBJ2-2; D may be TRBD2 (6 bases). Per germline, CDR1 LNHDA and CDR2 SQIVND (reference sequence). V lost 7 bases and J lost 2, with 14 bases in between. The CDR3 has 15 residues. The CDR3 loop reads CASKEGQFNTGELFF. DNA for the CDR3: TGTGCCAGTAAGGAGGGGCAGTTCAACACCGGGGAGCTGTTTTTT.

This clone was picked up one time. The gene calls are TRBV15 and TRBJ1-1; 7 bases are a match to TRBD1. With 1 base clipped from V and 5 bases from J, the junction kept 4 bases outside the gene matches. The CDR3 spans 14 residues. CDR1 is LNHNV and CDR2 is YYDKDF in the germline V gene (reference sequence). The CDR3 protein is CATSRGGGRTEAFF. The CDR3 nucleotides are TGTGCCACCAGCAGAGGAGGGGGCCGGACTGAAGCTTTCTTT.

This chain uses TRBV6-1 with TRBJ2-3, with 7 bases lining up with TRBD1. Germline V CDR1 and CDR2: MNHNS, SASEGT. The CDR3 totals 15 residues. J gave up 0 bases and V 10 bases, and 10 bases lay outside the gene matches. CDR3 residues: CATLRDRASTDTQYF. For the CDR3, the DNA is TGTGCCACCCTCCGGGACAGAGCTAGCACAGATACGCAGTATTTT.

This sequence joins TRBV7-6 and TRBJ1-1, with a tentative D call TRBD1 (6 bases). This CDR3 comprises 12 residues. Germline values: CDR1 SGHVS, CDR2 FNYEAQ. The V end lost 1 base, the J end lost 10 bases, and 10 bases lay between the germline ends. In DNA, the CDR3 is TGTGCCAGCAGCTTAGAGGCAGGGGCAGCTTTCTTT. It codes for CASSLEAGAAFF.

The genes are TRBV6-1 and TRBJ2-3, with unresolved D. V was clipped by 1 base and J by 0 bases, with 11 bases between them. Germline assignment: CDR1 MNHNS and CDR2 SASEGT. The CDR3 is 16 residues long. This CDR3 reads CASSEESLYSTDTQYF. The DNA of the CDR3 is TGTGCCAGCAGTGAAGAGTCACTTTACAGCACAGATACGCAGTATTTT.

This clone appeared a few times. J is TRBJ2-7 and V is TRBV7-3; 8 bases line up with TRBD2. V shed 6 bases, J shed 3 bases, and the junction held 10 bases outside the gene matches. This CDR3 contains 15 residues. Germline values: CDR1 SGHTA, CDR2 FQGTGA. CDR3 sequence: CASSFGGGEGYEQYF. CDR3 nucleotides: TGTGCCAGCAGTTTCGGGGGGGGTGAGGGCTACGAGCAGTACTTC.

In its sample, this clone was seen a few times. The chain links TRBV4-2 to TRBJ1-2; D is unresolved. Trimming removed 3 bases at V and 8 bases at J, with 13 bases between. The CDR3 contains 13 residues. Germline-derived CDR1 and CDR2 are LGHNA and YNFKEQ. CDR3 in DNA: TGTGCCAGCAGCCATCCTCCCACGGGGGGCTACACCTTC. The encoded protein is CASSHPPTGGYTF.

The CDR3 region is CASTPGVGLNEQFF. CDR3 DNA: TGTGCCAGCACCCCGGGGGTTGGCCTAAATGAGCAGTTCTTC. The chain has TRBV11-2 and TRBJ2-1; D possibly corresponds to TRBD2 (6 bases). V was cut by 7 bases and J by 7 bases, with 17 bases left in between. The V gene's germline CDR1 is SGHAT and CDR2 FQNNGV. The CDR3 loop spans 14 amino acids.

This chain connects TRBV7-9 to TRBJ2-3, with TRBD2 matching 8 bases. CDR1 is SEHNR, CDR2 FQNEAQ, per germline (reference sequence). The CDR3 has 15 amino acids. V shed 0 bases, J shed 6 bases, and the junction held 5 bases outside the gene matches. This CDR3 reads CASSLASGSADTQYF. The CDR3 region has the DNA TGTGCCAGCAGCTTAGCCAGCGGGAGCGCTGATACGCAGTATTTT.

Points on this clone: Additional DNA sequences in this sample encode the identical CDR3. The chain is built from TRBV18 and TRBJ1-4; 10 bases are shared with TRBD1. With V trimmed by 3 bases and J by 5 bases, 0 bases remained unmatched. CDR1 and CDR2 from the germline V gene are KGHSH and LQKENI. The CDR3 spans 14 residues. CDR3 loop: CASSPGQGNEKLFF. DNA of the CDR3: TGTGCCAGCTCACCGGGACAGGGGAATGAAAAACTGTTTTTT.

CDR3 coding DNA: TGTGCCAGCAGGTCGGGACTAGCGGGACAAGAGACCCAGTACTTC. Its translation is CASRSGLAGQETQYF. The chain employs TRBV27 and TRBJ2-5, with 13 bases lining up with TRBD2. The junction had 3 bases not matched to a gene; V was cut back by 6 bases and J by 2 bases. There are 15 residues in the CDR3. Germline lookup yields CDR1 MNHEY and CDR2 SMNVEV (reference sequence).

The V gene is TRBV25-1, the J gene TRBJ2-5, with D possibly TRBD1 on 6 matching bases. The CDR3 covers 13 residues. The ends were cut back, 2 bases at V and 4 bases at J, with 8 bases in the middle. Per the germline V gene, CDR1 is MGHDK and CDR2 is SYGVNS. CDR3 DNA: TGTGCCAGCAGTGAACGAGGGGGAGAGACCCAGTACTTC. The encoded protein is CASSERGGETQYF.

The CDR3 loop reads CASSAANYGYTF. The CDR3 DNA follows: TGCGCCAGCAGTGCAGCTAACTATGGCTACACCTTC. V and J are TRBV10-2 and TRBJ1-2; unclear D gene. V dropped 4 bases and J dropped 0 bases, with 3 bases sitting between them. The CDR3 has 12 amino acids. Germline assignment: CDR1 WSHSY and CDR2 SAAADI.

The rearrangement uses TRBV27 and TRBJ2-7, with TRBD1 as a possible D gene (6 bases). The CDR3 totals 13 residues. The V gene's germline CDR1 is MNHEY and CDR2 SMNVEV (reference sequence). Between the trimmed V and J ends, which lost 3 bases and 5 bases, there was a span of 11 bases. CDR3 amino acids: CASSFSGVNEQYF. Here the CDR3 DNA reads TGTGCCAGCAGTTTTTCAGGGGTCAACGAGCAGTACTTC.

The chain uses TRBV28 and TRBJ1-3, with D perhaps TRBD1 (6 bases). The V and J ends lost 3 bases and 0 bases respectively, with 18 bases between them. The CDR3 length is 18 residues. The V gene's germline CDR1 is MDHEN and CDR2 SYDVKM. Written as DNA, the CDR3 is TGTGCCAGCAGTTTGGATTTGGGCAGGGGTAGCTCTGGAAACACCATATATTTT. This translates into CASSLDLGRGSSGNTIYF. Full variable domain (missing parts from reference TRBV28 and TRBJ1-3): DVKVTQSSRYLVKRTGEKVFLECVQDMDHENMFWYRQDPGLGLRLIYFSYDVKMKEKGDIPEGYSVSREKKERFSLILESASTNQTSMYLCASSLDLGRGSSGNTIYFGEGSWLTVV.

This chain uses TRBV28 with TRBJ2-1; 8 bases align to TRBD2. The CDR3 consists of 14 residues. The J segment lost 1 base and the V segment lost 6 bases, leaving 2 bases of the junction unmatched. Germline V gene sequence: CDR1 MDHEN, CDR2 SYDVKM. The CDR3 is CASSGRGSYNEQFF. The CDR3 region has the DNA TGTGCCAGCAGCGGGAGGGGTTCCTACAATGAGCAGTTCTTC.

The genes are TRBV12-5 and TRBJ1-5; the match to TRBD1 covers 7 bases. The CDR3 has 15 residues. J lost 0 bases, V lost 7 bases, and 6 bases had no gene match. Germline-derived CDR1 and CDR2 are LGHNT and FRNRAP. Here the CDR3 DNA reads TGTGCTAGTGCCCCAGGGGGTGGTAGCAATCAGCCCCAGCATTTT. Encoded protein: CASAPGGGSNQPQHF.

V usage is TRBV6-1 and J usage is TRBJ2-1; D is perhaps TRBD2 (6 bases). The CDR3 sequence is 17 residues long. Germline V gene lookup returns CDR1 MNHNS and CDR2 SASEGT. V was cut by 0 bases and J by 4 bases, with 16 bases left in between. CDR3 loop: CASSEARDWTIYNEQFF. The CDR3 region has the DNA TGTGCCAGCAGTGAAGCGCGAGACTGGACTATTTACAATGAGCAGTTCTTC.

V and J are TRBV2 and TRBJ2-3, with TRBD1 identical over 7 bases. The CDR3 is made up of 13 amino acids. The V segment lost 6 bases and the J segment 3 bases; nucleotides outside the gene matches: 3. Germline V lookup: CDR1 SNHLY, CDR2 FYNNEI. CDR3 nucleotides: TGTGCCAGCAGGTTACAGGGGACAGATACGCAGTATTTT. This codes for CASRLQGTDTQYF.

This clone was seen just once. This chain links TRBV19 with TRBJ2-7; TRBD1 agrees at 11 bases. J lost 5 bases, V lost 4 bases, and 7 bases had no gene match. The CDR3 has 15 residues. CDR1 is LNHDA, CDR2 SQIVND, per germline (reference sequence). The CDR3 DNA sequence: TGTGCCAGTAGTACCTCGGACAGGGGGCGCAACGAGCAGTACTTC. It is translated as CASSTSDRGRNEQYF.

J is TRBJ2-7 and V is TRBV11-2; tentative D call: TRBD1 (6 bases). V gave up 5 bases and J gave up 6 bases, with 20 bases separating them. This CDR3 is 15 amino acids long. The germline CDR1 and CDR2 sequences are SGHAT and FQNNGV. The CDR3 sequence: CASSLSRGTRGEQYF. CDR3 in DNA: TGTGCCAGCAGCCTAAGTAGGGGGACCCGTGGCGAGCAGTACTTC.

This clone appeared a single time. The J gene is TRBJ2-2, the V gene TRBV7-3; 9 bases map to TRBD2. Germline CDR1 is SGHTA and CDR2 is FQGTGA. The CDR3 contains 20 residues. The junction had 16 bases not matched to a gene; V was cut back by 1 base and J by 4 bases. CDR3 nucleotides: TGTGCCAGCAGCTTAAGGGCTAGCGGGAATCAACGGTTTACCACCGGGGAGCTGTTTTTT. This gives the protein CASSLRASGNQRFTTGELFF.

This rearrangement joins TRBV18 to TRBJ1-1, with 8 bases lining up with TRBD1. The CDR3 has 18 residues. With V trimmed by 3 bases and J by 3 bases, 15 bases remained unmatched. Germline CDR1 is KGHSH and CDR2 is LQKENI. The CDR3 DNA sequence: TGTGCCAGCTCACCGGGTGGGACAGGCCGGGCGGCTTACACTGAAGCTTTCTTT. Its translation is CASSPGGTGRAAYTEAFF. The full variable domain, its missing parts supplied by reference TRBV18 and TRBJ1-1, is NAGVMQNPRHLVRRRGQEARLRCSPMKGHSHVYWYRQLPEEGLKFMVYLQKENIIDESGMPKERFSAEFPKEGPSILRIQQVVRGDSAAYFCASSPGGTGRAAYTEAFFGQGTRLTVV.

This chain uses TRBV7-9 with TRBJ2-1; D is perhaps TRBD2 (5 bases). The CDR3 spans 15 residues. V was shortened by 5 bases and J by 1 base, with 12 bases between the two germline ends. CDR1 is SEHNR and CDR2 is FQNEAQ in the germline V gene (reference sequence). CDR3 sequence reads: CASSPGLPSYNEQFF. In DNA, the CDR3 is TGTGCCAGCAGCCCCGGACTTCCGTCCTACAATGAGCAGTTCTTC.

This clone showed up just a few times. This rearrangement joins TRBV16 to TRBJ1-4; D not resolved. CDR1 is KGHSY, CDR2 FQNENV, per germline. V lost 0 bases and J lost 8, with 10 bases in between. This CDR3 is 14 amino acids long. CDR3 nucleotide sequence: TGTGCCAGCAGCCAATCCAGGAGGAAGGAAAAACTGTTTTTT. Translated: CASSQSRRKEKLFF.

The chain recombines TRBV28 with TRBJ1-3; D is perhaps TRBD1 (6 bases). The CDR3 is 15 amino acids. Germline assignment: CDR1 MDHEN and CDR2 SYDVKM. The V end lost 7 bases, the J end lost 0 bases, and 13 bases lay between the germline ends. CDR3 in DNA: TGTGCCAGCAATCCTGGGGGGGCCTCTGGAAACACCATATATTTT. It codes for CASNPGGASGNTIYF. Full variable domain (remainder filled in from reference TRBV28 and TRBJ1-3): DVKVTQSSRYLVKRTGEKVFLECVQDMDHENMFWYRQDPGLGLRLIYFSYDVKMKEKGDIPEGYSVSREKKERFSLILESASTNQTSMYLCASNPGGASGNTIYFGEGSWLTVV.

The chain couples TRBV30 to TRBJ1-2; D is ambiguous. Germline V gives CDR1 GTSNPN, CDR2 SVGIG (reference sequence). Trimming shortened V by 5 bases and J by 0 bases, and 4 bases separated the two germline ends. The CDR3 consists of 11 residues. The CDR3 loop reads CAWGPNYGYTF. The CDR3, as DNA: TGTGCCTGGGGGCCTAACTATGGCTACACCTTC. The full variable domain, in which reference TRBV30 and TRBJ1-2 provide the parts outside the CDR3, is SQTIHQWPATLVQPVGSPLSLECTVEGTSNPNLYWYRQAAGRGLQLLFYSVGIGQISSEVPQNLSASRPQDRQFILSSKKLLLSDSGFYLCAWGPNYGYTFGSGTRLTVV.

The chain joins TRBV7-6 to TRBJ2-5, with 7 positions matching TRBD2. The CDR3 has 15 amino acids. The germline CDR1 and CDR2 sequences are SGHVS and FNYEAQ. With V trimmed by 4 bases and J by 4 bases, 9 bases remained unmatched. CDR3: CASSSTGGSGETQYF. The CDR3 bases are TGTGCCAGCAGCTCAACCGGGGGGAGTGGAGAGACCCAGTACTTC.

The chain carries TRBV7-7 and TRBJ2-3, with D perhaps matching TRBD2 (7 bases). Per the germline V gene, CDR1 is SSHAT and CDR2 is FNYEAQ (reference sequence). The V end lost 5 bases, the J end lost 3 bases, and 21 bases lay between the germline ends. The CDR3 has 17 residues. Written as DNA, the CDR3 is TGTGCCAGCAGCCCACGAAACCGGGGGGCTATGACAGATACGCAGTATTTT. It translates to CASSPRNRGAMTDTQYF.

V and J are TRBV5-6 and TRBJ2-3; TRBD2 agrees at 13 bases. With 4 bases clipped from V and 4 bases from J, the junction kept 3 bases outside the gene matches. The CDR3 spans 15 residues. From germline, CDR1 is SGHDT and CDR2 YYEEEE. CDR3 nucleotide sequence: TGTGCCAGCAGCCTCGGACTAGCGGGAGCAGATACGCAGTATTTT. Translation: CASSLGLAGADTQYF. Together with reference TRBV5-6 and TRBJ2-3, the CDR3 gives the full variable domain: DAGVTQSPTHLIKTRGQQVTLRCSPKSGHDTVSWYQQALGQGPQFIFQYYEEEERQRGNFPDRFSGHQFPNYSSELNVNALLLGDSALYLCASSLGLAGADTQYFGPGTRLTVL.

CDR3 coding DNA: TGCGCCAGCAGCTTGGATGGCGGGACCCTTTACGAGCAGTACTTC. Protein: CASSLDGGTLYEQYF. The chain carries TRBV5-1 and TRBJ2-7; D might be TRBD2 (6 bases). The CDR3 length is 15 residues. V was trimmed by 0 bases and J by 4 bases, leaving 14 bases between them. Germline values: CDR1 SGHRS, CDR2 YFSETQ.

The chain recombines TRBV7-9 with TRBJ1-2; maybe TRBD1 (6 bases). V was trimmed by 5 bases and J by 0 bases, leaving 19 bases between them. The CDR3 contains 17 residues. The germline V gene has CDR1 SEHNR and CDR2 FQNEAQ (reference sequence). The CDR3 spells CASSPMTDSLANYGYTF. In DNA, the CDR3 is TGTGCCAGCAGCCCAATGACGGACAGTTTAGCTAACTATGGCTACACCTTC. The complete variable domain, with remaining parts taken from reference TRBV7-9 and TRBJ1-2, reads DTGVSQNPRHKITKRGQNVTFRCDPISEHNRLYWYRQTLGQGPEFLTYFQNEAQLEKSRLLSDRFSAERPKGSFSTLEIQRTEQGDSAMYLCASSPMTDSLANYGYTFGSGTRLTVV.